This record concerns one TCR beta chain sequence. Its antigen remains unknown. This specimen comes from a study of persistence of HIV-infected CD4 T cells. Cells were stimulated with CMV-infected fibroblast lysates at 8 to 10 ug/mL. CD4+ T cells upregulating both CD40 ligand and CD69 were sorted as responding cells. The CDR3 covers 13 residues. V was pared by 5 bases and J by 6 bases, with 10 bases between. This was the immunoSEQ version 4 assay in survey mode. Template was genomic DNA at around 9.3 ng/uL, with up to 1 ug used per sample. This table comes from immunoSEQ multiplex PCR, and its TCRdb copy is limited to in-frame clones, with some not included. The table has 15,000 to 20,000 clones, 65% seen once; the top ten hold approximately 9.2%.

This chain connects TRBV12-3 or TRBV12-4 to TRBJ1-4, with D possibly matching TRBD1 (5 bases). The material sequenced was CD4+ T cells sorted from PBMCs after roughly 18-hour stimulation, taken from a patient who received antiretroviral therapy. The TCR originated in an adult woman with HIV who was CMV-seropositive. The CDR3, as DNA: TGTGCCAGCAGTCAGGGTTCGCATGAAAAACTGTTTTTT. This gives the protein CASSQGSHEKLFF.